The 29 T cell receptor beta chains below all came from one sample that was sequenced in a study of tumor-infiltrating lymphocytes in localized non-small cell lung cancer. Assay: immunoSEQ multiplex PCR; the TCRdb copy retains only in-frame clones and omits some. The data contain 20,000 to 25,000 clones, nearly 70% of them singletons. Sequenced input: lung tumor tissue. The receptor source for this set is a human donor with non-small cell lung cancer.

This clone was seen a handful of times. V gene TRBV9 combines with J gene TRBJ2-3; 7 positions match TRBD2. The ends lost 4 bases at V and 7 bases at J; junction bases unmatched: 9. The CDR3 sequence is 14 residues long. Germline-derived CDR1 and CDR2 are SGDLS and YYNGEE. CDR3 coding DNA: TGTGCCAGCAGCCAGACCGGGGGAGGGAATACGCAGTATTTT. Protein sequence: CASSQTGGGNTQYF.

The chain carries TRBV9 and TRBJ2-7, with 7 nucleotides matching TRBD2. The CDR3 is 15 amino acids. After removal of 0 bases from V and 2 bases from J, the junction contained 5 bases not matched to a gene. From germline, CDR1 is SGDLS and CDR2 YYNGEE. The CDR3 nucleotides read TGTGCCAGCAGCGTAGGGTTAGCGGGTGCCTACGAGCAGTACTTC. Its translation: CASSVGLAGAYEQYF.

The rearrangement links TRBV30 to TRBJ2-3; 8 bases map to TRBD2. This CDR3 is built from 14 residues. The germline CDR1 and CDR2 sequences are GTSNPN and SVGIG (reference sequence). The V and J ends lost 1 base and 3 bases, in that order; junction bases with no gene match: 3. Written as DNA, the CDR3 is TGTGCCTGGAGTGGATCGGGAGGGACAGATACGCAGTATTTT. It codes for CAWSGSGGTDTQYF.

The chain recombines TRBV5-1 with TRBJ2-1; D may be TRBD2 (6 bases). Trimming shortened V by 0 bases and J by 5 bases, and 12 bases separated the two germline ends. This CDR3 has 15 residues. The V gene's germline CDR1 is SGHRS and CDR2 YFSETQ. In nucleotides, the CDR3 is TGCGCCAGCAGCTTGGTGGTGGGAGGCGACAATGAGCAGTTCTTC. It encodes CASSLVVGGDNEQFF.

The rearrangement links TRBV7-8 to TRBJ2-7; 10 bases are a match to TRBD2. The CDR3 sequence is 17 residues long. After removal of 8 bases from V and 3 bases from J, the junction contained 16 bases not matched to a gene. Germline-derived CDR1 and CDR2 are SGHVS and FQNEAQ. CDR3 nucleotide sequence: TGTGCCAGCGGGGCGAGAGCGGGAGGGTCGAATCACTACGAGCAGTACTTC. It specifies CASGARAGGSNHYEQYF.

The chain employs TRBV5-8 and TRBJ2-7; 12 nucleotides align to TRBD1. This CDR3 has 16 amino acids. Looked up from germline, CDR1 is SGHTS and CDR2 is YDEGEE. Unmatched junction bases numbered 7, after V lost 2 bases and J lost 4 bases. The CDR3 region is CASSFAPGQGAYEQYF. DNA of the CDR3: TGTGCCAGCAGCTTTGCGCCGGGACAGGGGGCTTACGAGCAGTACTTC.

The genes are TRBV25-1 and TRBJ2-5; no firm D call. CDR3 length: 11 residues. Trimming shortened V by 6 bases and J by 4 bases, and 6 bases separated the two germline ends. CDR1 and CDR2 from the germline V gene are MGHDK and SYGVNS. The CDR3 spells CASSPRETQYF. The CDR3 region has the DNA TGTGCCAGCAGCCCACGAGAGACCCAGTACTTC.

V and J are TRBV5-1 and TRBJ1-6, with D perhaps TRBD1 (6 bases). Trimming removed 3 bases at V and 9 bases at J, with 13 bases between. In germline, CDR1 is SGHRS, CDR2 YFSETQ. This CDR3 is 14 amino acids long. The CDR3 nucleotides are TGCGCCAGCAGCTCACAGGGATTGGGTTCACCCCTCCACTTT. Protein sequence: CASSSQGLGSPLHF. Using reference TRBV5-1 and TRBJ1-6 for the parts outside the CDR3, the full variable domain is KAGVTQTPRYLIKTRGQQVTLSCSPISGHRSVSWYQQTPGQGLQFLFEYFSETQRNKGNFPGRFSGRQFSNSRSEMNVSTLELGDSALYLCASSSQGLGSPLHFGNGTRLTVT.

This clone was counted a few times. The chain employs TRBV7-9 and TRBJ2-2, with 8 nucleotides matching TRBD2. The trim removed 3 bases at V and 6 bases at J, leaving 9 bases unmatched. CDR1 and CDR2 (germline): SEHNR, FQNEAQ (reference sequence). The CDR3 has 16 amino acids. The CDR3 protein is CASSLGSGNGAGELFF. CDR3 DNA sequence: TGTGCCAGCAGCTTGGGTAGCGGGAATGGGGCCGGGGAGCTGTTTTTT.

The chain carries TRBV30 and TRBJ2-2; TRBD2 is a possible D gene (7 bases). The CDR3 is made up of 14 amino acids. Trimming stripped 3 bases from V and 4 bases from J, with 12 bases between. Germline values: CDR1 GTSNPN, CDR2 SVGIG (reference sequence). CDR3 protein: CAWRGGGFTGELFF. The DNA of the CDR3 is TGTGCCTGGAGGGGAGGGGGATTCACCGGGGAGCTGTTTTTT.

The V gene is TRBV6-5, the J gene TRBJ2-7; D assignment may be TRBD1 or TRBD2 (5 bases each). The CDR3 length is 13 residues. Germline V CDR1 and CDR2: MNHEY, SVGAGI. The germline V and J ends were trimmed by 6 bases and 3 bases, with 12 bases remaining between them. CDR3 DNA sequence: TGTGCCAGCAGCCCCGGGACGCTCTACGAGCAGTACTTC. It translates to CASSPGTLYEQYF.

This sequence joins TRBV6-5 and TRBJ2-5; TRBD2 is a possible D gene (6 bases). This CDR3 spans 15 amino acids. From germline, CDR1 is MNHEY and CDR2 SVGAGI. Between the trimmed V and J ends, which lost 2 bases and 2 bases, there was a span of 12 bases. CDR3: CASSYQGGRQETQYF. DNA for the CDR3: TGTGCCAGCAGTTACCAGGGTGGGAGGCAAGAGACCCAGTACTTC.

The gene calls are TRBV20-1 and TRBJ2-1; D remains ambiguous. Deletions cut 6 bases from V and 9 bases from J, with 12 bases between. The CDR3 length is 11 residues. CDR1 DFQATT and CDR2 SNEGSKA come from the germline V gene (reference sequence). CDR3 sequence reads: CSARPSAEQFF. The CDR3 coding sequence is TGCAGTGCCAGGCCCAGCGCTGAGCAGTTCTTC.

V gene TRBV28 combines with J gene TRBJ2-1; D is possibly TRBD2 (6 bases). This CDR3 is built from 14 residues. Germline V gene sequence: CDR1 MDHEN, CDR2 SYDVKM. With 6 bases removed from V and 6 bases from J, the gap between germline ends came to 15 bases. The CDR3 DNA is TGTGCCAGCAGCACGACCCGGGGGATCAATGAGCAGTTCTTC. This encodes CASSTTRGINEQFF. Together with reference TRBV28 and TRBJ2-1, the CDR3 gives the full variable domain: DVKVTQSSRYLVKRTGEKVFLECVQDMDHENMFWYRQDPGLGLRLIYFSYDVKMKEKGDIPEGYSVSREKKERFSLILESASTNQTSMYLCASSTTRGINEQFFGPGTRLTVL.

V gene TRBV7-9 combines with J gene TRBJ2-7; tentatively, D is TRBD2 (6 bases). Germline CDR1 and CDR2: SEHNR and FQNEAQ (reference sequence). V gave up 3 bases and J gave up 0 bases, with 12 bases separating them. The CDR3 runs 15 residues. CDR3 bases: TGTGCCAGCAGCTTCTCGGGGGTGAGCTCCTACGAGCAGTACTTC. Its protein product is CASSFSGVSSYEQYF. Looking up the rest from reference TRBV7-9 and TRBJ2-7 gives the full variable domain: DTGVSQNPRHKITKRGQNVTFRCDPISEHNRLYWYRQTLGQGPEFLTYFQNEAQLEKSRLLSDRFSAERPKGSFSTLEIQRTEQGDSAMYLCASSFSGVSSYEQYFGPGTRLTVT.

The chain couples TRBV7-6 to TRBJ2-7; D not certain. V was pared by 4 bases and J by 2 bases, with 15 bases between. The germline CDR1 and CDR2 sequences are SGHVS and FNYEAQ. This CDR3 has 15 residues. In DNA, the CDR3 is TGTGCCAGCAGCTCTGGAAGGCTAGGGACCTACGAGCAGTACTTC. Protein product: CASSSGRLGTYEQYF.

A few counts support this clone. V is TRBV28 and J is TRBJ2-7, with D unresolved. Germline lookup yields CDR1 MDHEN and CDR2 SYDVKM. The CDR3 runs 12 residues. V shed 4 bases and J shed 7 bases, with 11 bases lying between them. CDR3 sequence (DNA): TGTGCCAGCAGTTGGAGAGTAAAAGAGCAGTACTTC. This codes for CASSWRVKEQYF.

The chain employs TRBV30 and TRBJ2-5; D may be TRBD1 (5 bases). CDR3 length: 15 residues. V lost 7 bases to trimming and J lost 5 bases, with 23 bases between them. The germline V gene has CDR1 GTSNPN and CDR2 SVGIG (reference sequence). CDR3 bases: TGTGCCTTCTTCCGGACACAAGTGTTGGGGGAGACCCAGTACTTC. Amino acids: CAFFRTQVLGETQYF.

This clone has just a few counts. This chain uses TRBV11-2 with TRBJ1-5; D remains unclear. CDR3 length equals 14 residues. The V end lost 5 bases, the J end lost 4 bases, and 12 bases lay between the germline ends. Germline V CDR1 and CDR2: SGHAT, FQNNGV. The CDR3 reads CASSPAAGNQPQHF. The CDR3 DNA reads TGTGCCAGCAGCCCCGCAGCGGGGAATCAGCCCCAGCATTTT.

The rearrangement joins TRBV2 to TRBJ1-4, with 9 bases identical to TRBD1. V shed 7 bases and J 7 bases; nucleotides not matched to a gene: 7. CDR3 size: 14 residues. From germline, CDR1 is SNHLY and CDR2 FYNNEI. The CDR3 reads CASIRGQGGEKLFF. CDR3 DNA sequence: TGTGCCAGCATCCGGGGACAGGGCGGTGAAAAACTGTTTTTT.

This chain uses TRBV7-8 with TRBJ2-1; D not resolved. V lost 5 bases and J 4 bases, leaving 3 bases between the germline ends. CDR3 length: 11 amino acids. In germline, CDR1 is SGHVS, CDR2 FQNEAQ. CDR3 region: CASSVYNEQFF. The CDR3 DNA reads TGTGCCAGCAGCGTATACAATGAGCAGTTCTTC.

This clone has only a few counts. V and J are TRBV9 and TRBJ2-7; D not resolved. CDR3 size: 13 residues. The V gene lost 3 bases and the J gene lost 2 bases, with 9 bases spanning the gap. Germline assignment: CDR1 SGDLS and CDR2 YYNGEE. For the CDR3, the DNA is TGTGCCAGCAGCGCCCAAGGAGCCTACGAGCAGTACTTC. It translates to CASSAQGAYEQYF.

This chain joins TRBV13 and TRBJ2-7, with unresolved D. Between the trimmed V and J ends, which lost 2 bases and 2 bases, there was a span of 7 bases. CDR3 length: 13 amino acids. Germline values: CDR1 PRHDT, CDR2 FYEKMQ (reference sequence). The chain's CDR3 is CASSLLHTYEQYF. In nucleotides, the CDR3 is TGTGCCAGCAGCTTACTCCATACCTACGAGCAGTACTTC.

This CDR3 reads CAWTRGINYEQYF. CDR3 nucleotides: TGTGCCTGGACGAGGGGGATCAACTACGAGCAGTACTTC. This chain connects TRBV30 to TRBJ2-7, with D perhaps matching TRBD1 (6 bases). V lost 4 bases and J lost 3, with 13 bases in between. The CDR3 contains 13 residues. Germline assignment: CDR1 GTSNPN and CDR2 SVGIG (reference sequence).

The chain links TRBV5-1 to TRBJ2-7; 10 bases map to TRBD1. Unmatched junction bases numbered 3, after V lost 0 bases and J lost 3 bases. Germline lookup yields CDR1 SGHRS and CDR2 YFSETQ. This CDR3 is 15 amino acids long. In DNA form, the CDR3 reads TGCGCCAGCAGCTTGGGTGGGACAGGGGTCTACGAGCAGTACTTC. Its protein product is CASSLGGTGVYEQYF. The variable domain in full, completed from reference TRBV5-1 and TRBJ2-7, reads KAGVTQTPRYLIKTRGQQVTLSCSPISGHRSVSWYQQTPGQGLQFLFEYFSETQRNKGNFPGRFSGRQFSNSRSEMNVSTLELGDSALYLCASSLGGTGVYEQYFGPGTRLTVT.

This rearrangement joins TRBV7-3 to TRBJ1-2; TRBD1 agrees at 10 bases. Germline CDR1 reads SGHTA; CDR2 reads FQGTGA. The V and J ends lost 5 bases and 6 bases, in that order; junction bases with no gene match: 15. The CDR3 loop spans 17 amino acids. The CDR3 region is CASSVSGTGEDVDGYTF. The CDR3 DNA reads TGTGCCAGCAGCGTGTCCGGGACAGGGGAGGACGTCGATGGCTACACCTTC.

Only one count was recorded for this clone. The chain has TRBV5-5 and TRBJ2-7; no firm D call. From germline, CDR1 is SGHKS and CDR2 YYEKEE (reference sequence). The ends were cut back, 0 bases at V and 0 bases at J, with 10 bases in the middle. The length of the CDR3 is 15 residues. In DNA form, the CDR3 reads TGTGCCAGCAGCTTGGCGGCAGTTAGCTCCTACGAGCAGTACTTC. Its translation is CASSLAAVSSYEQYF.

With respect to this clone: Other DNA sequences of this sample code for an identical CDR3. This chain links TRBV19 with TRBJ2-1; TRBD1 might be the D (6 bases). Germline CDR1 LNHDA, CDR2 SQIVND (reference sequence). This CDR3 contains 15 residues. V was clipped by 6 bases and J by 0 bases, with 12 bases between them. This chain's CDR3 is CASRKDRSSYNEQFF. The CDR3 coding sequence is TGTGCCAGTAGAAAGGACAGAAGCTCCTACAATGAGCAGTTCTTC.

This clone showed up just once. This chain connects TRBV11-2 to TRBJ2-4; 7 bases line up with TRBD2. The V gene end was trimmed by 2 bases and the J gene end by 2 bases; junction bases not matched to a gene: 12. CDR3 size: 18 residues. Germline lookup yields CDR1 SGHAT and CDR2 FQNNGV. In nucleotides, the CDR3 is TGTGCCAGCAGCTTAAGGTTACTGGGAGGGAGGACCAAAAACATTCAGTACTTC. Amino acid sequence: CASSLRLLGGRTKNIQYF.